The 30 T cell receptor beta chains in this list originate from one sample, sequenced in a study of cytomegalovirus exposure and HLA in healthy donors. Both 60 Vbeta primers and 13 Jbeta primers went into the PCR. TCRdb keeps only in-frame clones here, not all; method: immunoSEQ multiplex PCR. The data show approximately 100,000 clones, with about 78% seen just once and 10% to 15% held by the top ten. The specimen was PBMCs. These receptors all stem from a woman aged 40 to 49 in good health and CMV-seropositive.

V and J are TRBV6-1 and TRBJ2-1, with TRBD1 identical over 7 bases. Trimming removed 4 bases from V and 5 bases from J; junction bases left unmatched: 14. The V gene's germline CDR1 is MNHNS and CDR2 SASEGT. This CDR3 comprises 17 residues. The CDR3 sequence: CASSGWRGTATDNEQFF. DNA for the CDR3: TGTGCCAGCAGTGGATGGAGAGGGACAGCGACCGACAATGAGCAGTTCTTC.

J is TRBJ2-2 and V is TRBV7-2; 9 bases line up with TRBD2. The germline gives CDR1 SGHTA, CDR2 FQGNSA. The V segment lost 1 base and the J segment 6 bases; nucleotides outside the gene matches: 3. The CDR3 spans 15 residues. This chain's CDR3 is CASSLGLAVSGELFF. The CDR3 bases are TGTGCCAGCAGCTTAGGACTAGCGGTTTCCGGGGAGCTGTTTTTT.

The chain employs TRBV9 and TRBJ1-1, with 8 bases matching TRBD1. With V trimmed by 6 bases and J by 1 base, 5 bases remained unmatched. The CDR3 extends over 14 amino acids. CDR1 and CDR2 from the germline V gene are SGDLS and YYNGEE. In DNA form, the CDR3 reads TGTGCCAGCAAGGGGACAGGATCGAACACTGAAGCTTTCTTT. Translating gives CASKGTGSNTEAFF.

V usage is TRBV6-1 and J usage is TRBJ2-1; a weak D match, TRBD1 (6 bases). The CDR3 totals 13 residues. Germline CDR1 MNHNS, CDR2 SASEGT. Trimming pared 6 bases from V and 10 bases from J, leaving 16 bases between. For the CDR3, the DNA is TGTGCCAGCAGGGTCGGGATGGGGGCAGAGCAGTTCTTC. Translated: CASRVGMGAEQFF.

V gene TRBV18 combines with J gene TRBJ1-1; 9 nucleotides align to TRBD1. The germline V gene has CDR1 KGHSH and CDR2 LQKENI. J lost 6 bases, V lost 4 bases, and 6 bases had no gene match. The CDR3 has 14 residues. This CDR3 reads CASSRPGQGAEAFF. In nucleotides, the CDR3 is TGTGCCAGCTCACGCCCGGGACAGGGCGCTGAAGCTTTCTTT.

J is TRBJ1-4 and V is TRBV5-1; D gene uncertain. V shed 1 base and J shed 10 bases, with 14 bases lying between them. Germline V gene data show CDR1 as SGHRS and CDR2 as YFSETQ. The CDR3 has 14 amino acids. The CDR3 here is CASSLTAEGGKLFF. In DNA form, the CDR3 reads TGCGCCAGCAGCTTGACCGCCGAGGGTGGAAAACTGTTTTTT.

This chain connects TRBV29-1 to TRBJ2-5, with 11 nucleotides matching TRBD1. In germline, CDR1 is SQVTM, CDR2 ANQGSEA. This CDR3 spans 15 amino acids. After removal of 0 bases from V and 5 bases from J, the junction contained 5 bases not matched to a gene. The CDR3 here is CSVEDWGTGGETQYF. DNA of the CDR3: TGCAGCGTTGAAGATTGGGGGACAGGGGGTGAGACCCAGTACTTC. Looking up the rest from reference TRBV29-1 and TRBJ2-5 gives the full variable domain: SAVISQKPSRDICQRGTSLTIQCQVDSQVTMMFWYRQQPGQSLTLIATANQGSEATYESGFVIDKFPISRPNLTFSTLTVSNMSPEDSSIYLCSVEDWGTGGETQYFGPGTRLLVL.

This clone was seen once. V and J are TRBV7-9 and TRBJ1-5; D is ambiguous. V was shortened by 1 base and J by 5 bases, with 6 bases between the two germline ends. CDR3 length: 13 amino acids. CDR1 and CDR2 (germline): SEHNR, FQNEAQ (reference sequence). The CDR3 is CASSLVRDQPQHF. The CDR3 DNA follows: TGTGCCAGCAGCTTAGTTCGAGATCAGCCCCAGCATTTT. Supplemented by reference TRBV7-9 and TRBJ1-5, the full variable domain reads DTGVSQNPRHKITKRGQNVTFRCDPISEHNRLYWYRQTLGQGPEFLTYFQNEAQLEKSRLLSDRFSAERPKGSFSTLEIQRTEQGDSAMYLCASSLVRDQPQHFGDGTRLSIL.

The rearrangement links TRBV6-5 to TRBJ1-2; D unclear. This CDR3 is 15 amino acids long. Germline CDR1 MNHEY, CDR2 SVGAGI. The V end was cut by 0 bases, the J end by 6 bases, with 14 bases between. This CDR3 is CASSYSMYGDHGYTF. The CDR3 nucleotides are TGTGCCAGCAGTTACTCGATGTACGGGGATCATGGCTACACCTTC.

The chain is built from TRBV30 and TRBJ2-2; the D gene is possibly TRBD2 (5 bases). CDR1 GTSNPN and CDR2 SVGIG come from the germline V gene (reference sequence). Trimming shortened V by 3 bases and J by 7 bases, and 9 bases separated the two germline ends. This CDR3 comprises 12 residues. In DNA form, the CDR3 reads TGTGCCTGGAGGCCGGGGTACGGGGAGCTGTTTTTT. Its protein product is CAWRPGYGELFF.

This clone was counted between two and nine times. The chain has TRBV29-1 and TRBJ1-1; possible D gene TRBD1, 6 bases. Between the trimmed V and J ends, which lost 0 bases and 4 bases, there was a span of 15 bases. The length of the CDR3 is 15 residues. Germline values: CDR1 SQVTM, CDR2 ANQGSEA. The CDR3 is CSVEDQVGGATEAFF. CDR3 DNA sequence: TGCAGCGTTGAAGATCAAGTAGGGGGAGCCACTGAAGCTTTCTTT. Together with reference TRBV29-1 and TRBJ1-1, the CDR3 gives the full variable domain: SAVISQKPSRDICQRGTSLTIQCQVDSQVTMMFWYRQQPGQSLTLIATANQGSEATYESGFVIDKFPISRPNLTFSTLTVSNMSPEDSSIYLCSVEDQVGGATEAFFGQGTRLTVV.

This chain joins TRBV10-3 and TRBJ1-1; 9 nucleotides agree with TRBD1. The ends lost 6 bases at V and 4 bases at J; junction bases unmatched: 9. The CDR3 loop spans 15 amino acids. Germline CDR1 is ENHRY and CDR2 is SYGVKD. This chain's CDR3 is CAIRTIQGAGTEAFF. The CDR3, as DNA: TGTGCCATCAGGACAATACAGGGGGCGGGCACTGAAGCTTTCTTT.

The J gene is TRBJ2-1, the V gene TRBV15, with 9 bases aligning to TRBD1. Germline values: CDR1 LNHNV, CDR2 YYDKDF (reference sequence). This CDR3 region has 14 residues. V was pared by 3 bases and J by 6 bases, with 3 bases of the junction left unmatched. Here the CDR3 DNA reads TGTGCCACCAGCAGGACAGGGGGGGCCAATGAGCAGTTCTTC. It is translated as CATSRTGGANEQFF.

The V call is TRBV7-9, the J call TRBJ1-1; D is unresolved. CDR1 and CDR2 from the germline V gene are SEHNR and FQNEAQ (reference sequence). Trimming cost V 0 bases and J 6 bases, with 5 bases left between them. There are 12 residues in the CDR3. The DNA for the CDR3 is TGTGCCAGCAGCTTAGCCCTAGCTGAAGCTTTCTTT. Amino acid sequence: CASSLALAEAFF.

This chain links TRBV6-5 with TRBJ1-6; 7 bases match TRBD1. The germline CDR1 and CDR2 sequences are MNHEY and SVGAGI. Trimming at V came to 0 bases and at J to 7 bases, leaving 3 bases not matched to a gene. The CDR3 is 15 amino acids. CDR3 DNA: TGTGCCAGCAGTTACTCCCCACAGGGGAATTCACCCCTCCACTTT. Translating gives CASSYSPQGNSPLHF.

This clone appeared once. The chain combines TRBV20-1 with TRBJ1-2; maybe TRBD1 (5 bases). Trimming cost V 6 bases and J 7 bases, with 12 bases left between them. The CDR3 is 11 amino acids. CDR1 is DFQATT and CDR2 is SNEGSKA in the germline V gene (reference sequence). In DNA form, the CDR3 reads TGCAGTGCCGTGACAGTTTCTGGCTACACCTTC. The encoded protein is CSAVTVSGYTF.

The V and J genes are TRBV5-1 and TRBJ1-1; D is unclear. The CDR3 sequence is 13 residues long. The V gene lost 5 bases and the J gene lost 0 bases, with 8 bases spanning the gap. CDR1 and CDR2 (germline): SGHRS, YFSETQ. The CDR3 sequence is CASSLLLNTEAFF. In DNA form, the CDR3 reads TGCGCCAGCAGTCTGTTATTGAACACTGAAGCTTTCTTT.

This clone was seen only once. The chain employs TRBV5-4 and TRBJ1-3; possibly TRBD1 for D (6 bases). Deletions cut 1 base from V and 3 bases from J, with 11 bases between. CDR1 and CDR2 (germline): SGHNT, YYREEE (reference sequence). This CDR3 spans 15 amino acids. CDR3 protein: CASSLIGGVGNTIYF. The CDR3 coding sequence is TGTGCCAGCAGCTTGATTGGGGGCGTTGGAAACACCATATATTTT.

The chain links TRBV6-6 to TRBJ1-3; D call uncertain. Germline CDR1 and CDR2: MNHNY and SVGAGI (reference sequence). Trimming stripped 4 bases from V and 0 bases from J, with 7 bases between. The CDR3 is 14 residues long. CDR3 loop: CASSFGLSGNTIYF. CDR3 DNA sequence: TGTGCCAGCAGTTTCGGACTCTCTGGAAACACCATATATTTT.

V and J are TRBV5-4 and TRBJ1-3; 10 positions agree with TRBD1. The CDR3 consists of 18 residues. CDR1 is SGHNT and CDR2 is YYREEE in the germline V gene (reference sequence). Trimming took 0 bases from V and 3 from J; bases not matched to a gene: 9. CDR3 bases: TGTGCCAGCAGCTTGGGTCCGGGACAGGGGTCTGATGGAAACACCATATATTTT. This sequence encodes CASSLGPGQGSDGNTIYF.

The chain carries TRBV6-1 and TRBJ1-4; D gene uncertain. The CDR3 length is 16 residues. Trimming stripped 0 bases from V and 0 bases from J, with 8 bases between. Germline values: CDR1 MNHNS, CDR2 SASEGT. The CDR3 reads CASSEALGSTNEKLFF. As DNA, the CDR3 is TGTGCCAGCAGTGAAGCGCTCGGGTCAACTAATGAAAAACTGTTTTTT.

J is TRBJ1-1 and V is TRBV4-1; D unclear. Germline V gene lookup returns CDR1 MGHRA and CDR2 YSYEKL. The V end was cut by 4 bases, the J end by 3 bases, with 9 bases between. The CDR3 covers 13 residues. Here the CDR3 reads CASSRPRDTEAFF. The DNA for the CDR3 is TGCGCCAGCAGCCGACCGAGGGACACTGAAGCTTTCTTT.

This clone has more than one count but fewer than ten. This rearrangement joins TRBV18 to TRBJ1-5; 10 positions agree with TRBD1. In germline, CDR1 is KGHSH, CDR2 LQKENI. The J segment lost 6 bases and the V segment lost 3 bases, leaving 5 bases of the junction unmatched. The CDR3 consists of 15 residues. The CDR3 reads CASSPGQGNGQPQHF. The CDR3 nucleotides read TGTGCCAGCTCACCGGGACAGGGGAATGGTCAGCCCCAGCATTTT. Full variable domain (rest looked up from reference TRBV18 and TRBJ1-5): NAGVMQNPRHLVRRRGQEARLRCSPMKGHSHVYWYRQLPEEGLKFMVYLQKENIIDESGMPKERFSAEFPKEGPSILRIQQVVRGDSAAYFCASSPGQGNGQPQHFGDGTRLSIL.

The chain employs TRBV7-2 and TRBJ2-3, with a weak D call TRBD1 (5 bases). V lost 5 bases to trimming and J lost 8 bases, with 17 bases between them. CDR1 is SGHTA and CDR2 is FQGNSA in the germline V gene. CDR3 length: 14 amino acids. The CDR3 loop reads CASSPKTGGVTQYF. The DNA for the CDR3 is TGTGCCAGCAGCCCTAAAACAGGTGGGGTTACGCAGTATTTT. The variable domain in full, completed from reference TRBV7-2 and TRBJ2-3, reads GAGVSQSPSNKVTEKGKDVELRCDPISGHTALYWYRQSLGQGLEFLIYFQGNSAPDKSGLPSDRFSAERTGGSVSTLTIQRTQQEDSAVYLCASSPKTGGVTQYFGPGTRLTVL.

The chain recombines TRBV19 with TRBJ1-4; D unclear. The CDR3 spans 15 residues. V was clipped by 5 bases and J by 3 bases, with 13 bases between them. Germline CDR1 is LNHDA and CDR2 is SQIVND (reference sequence). The CDR3 region is CASSVGLAANEKLFF. The CDR3 nucleotides are TGTGCCAGTAGTGTCGGGTTGGCGGCTAATGAAAAACTGTTTTTT.

The rearrangement links TRBV7-9 to TRBJ2-1, with TRBD2 identical over 7 bases. Trimming at V came to 5 bases and at J to 8 bases, leaving 15 bases not matched to a gene. The CDR3 is 16 amino acids. From germline, CDR1 is SEHNR and CDR2 FQNEAQ (reference sequence). CDR3 sequence reads: CASSPPEGGIVHEQFF. The CDR3 nucleotides are TGTGCCAGCAGCCCCCCCGAGGGAGGGATCGTCCATGAGCAGTTCTTC.

The chain employs TRBV2 and TRBJ1-2, with TRBD1 as a possible D gene (5 bases). The CDR3 spans 14 residues. The V and J ends lost 6 bases and 6 bases respectively, with 17 bases between them. CDR1 and CDR2 from the germline V gene are SNHLY and FYNNEI. The CDR3 loop reads CASRGGAGPDGYTF. The CDR3 DNA sequence: TGTGCCAGCAGAGGAGGGGCAGGACCGGATGGCTACACCTTC. The entire variable domain, with the rest obtained from reference TRBV2 and TRBJ1-2, is as follows: EPEVTQTPSHQVTQMGQEVILRCVPISNHLYFYWYRQILGQKVEFLVSFYNNEISEKSEIFDDQFSVERPDGSNFTLKIRSTKLEDSAMYFCASRGGAGPDGYTFGSGTRLTVV.

The CDR3 sequence is CASSAPGQGDIEQYF. In DNA form, the CDR3 reads TGTGCCAGCAGTGCACCGGGACAGGGGGATATCGAGCAGTACTTC. J is TRBJ2-7 and V is TRBV6-1, with TRBD1 matching 11 bases. The J segment lost 6 bases and the V segment lost 4 bases, leaving 8 bases of the junction unmatched. This CDR3 spans 15 amino acids. Germline V CDR1 and CDR2: MNHNS, SASEGT.

CDR3 sequence (DNA): TGTGCCATCAGTGGGACAGGGTCGGGCGTGAACACTGAAGCTTTCTTT. Its translation is CAISGTGSGVNTEAFF. V and J are TRBV10-3 and TRBJ1-1, with 8 positions matching TRBD1. Germline V gene data show CDR1 as ENHRY and CDR2 as SYGVKD. The CDR3 runs to 16 residues. The V and J ends lost 4 bases and 0 bases, in that order; junction bases with no gene match: 7.

The chain couples TRBV19 to TRBJ2-1; 11 bases fit TRBD2. Germline V lookup: CDR1 LNHDA, CDR2 SQIVND (reference sequence). The CDR3 is 16 amino acids. V shed 6 bases, J shed 9 bases, and the junction held 13 bases outside the gene matches. The CDR3 is CASRQGSGGAEGEQFF. Here the CDR3 DNA reads TGTGCCAGTAGGCAAGGTAGCGGGGGGGCCGAGGGTGAGCAGTTCTTC.